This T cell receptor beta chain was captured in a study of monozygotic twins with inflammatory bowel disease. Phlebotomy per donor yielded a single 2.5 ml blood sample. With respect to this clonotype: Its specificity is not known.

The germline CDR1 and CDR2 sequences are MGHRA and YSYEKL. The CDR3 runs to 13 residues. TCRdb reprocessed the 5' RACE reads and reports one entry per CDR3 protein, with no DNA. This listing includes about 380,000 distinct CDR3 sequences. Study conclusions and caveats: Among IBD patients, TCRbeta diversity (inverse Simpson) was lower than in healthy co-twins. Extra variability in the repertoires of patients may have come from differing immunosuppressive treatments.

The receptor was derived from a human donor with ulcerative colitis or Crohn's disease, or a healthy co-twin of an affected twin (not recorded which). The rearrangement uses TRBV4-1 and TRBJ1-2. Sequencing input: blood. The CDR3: CASSQVALGGYTF.